What follows are 30 T cell receptor beta chains derived from one specimen sequenced in a study of blood T cells in healthy people across ages. Next came a second PCR, run for about 7 to 12 cycles, which used a sample-barcoded 5' primer along with a J-beta primer mix. TCRdb redid the calling of the 5' RACE reads with MiXCR, one entry per CDR3 protein. The sample yields 600,000 to 800,000 distinct CDR3 sequences, 40% to 65% seen once. The specimen sequenced was blood. The source of these receptors is a woman older than 75 in good health.

This clonotype was recorded a few times. Here the CDR3 reads CASSGGTPLGTEAFF. The CDR3 region has the DNA TGTGCCAGCAGTGGGGGGACACCGCTGGGCACTGAAGCTTTCTTT. The rearrangement joins TRBV6-1 to TRBJ1-1; tentatively, D is TRBD1 (6 bases). With 4 bases removed from V and 4 bases from J, the gap between germline ends came to 16 bases. Per germline, CDR1 MNHNS and CDR2 SASEGT. The CDR3 extends over 15 amino acids.

Concerning this clonotype: A single base separates this from a much larger clone, so it may be a read error. This chain joins TRBV3-1 and TRBJ2-1; D unclear. The CDR3 runs 12 residues. CDR1 and CDR2 (germline): LGHDT, YNNKEL (reference sequence). V shed 0 bases and J shed 12 bases, with 9 bases lying between them. CDR3 DNA sequence: TGTGCCAGCAGCCAAGATCCGAGGTCGCAGTTCTTC. This encodes CASSQDPRSQFF.

This rearrangement joins TRBV3-1 to TRBJ2-2, with 8 bases that match TRBD2. This CDR3 has 17 amino acids. CDR1 is LGHDT and CDR2 is YNNKEL in the germline V gene (reference sequence). V dropped 4 bases and J dropped 5; count of bases not matched to a gene: 12. This chain's CDR3 is CASSPLAAGVGTGELFF. The CDR3 coding sequence is TGTGCCAGCAGCCCCCTGGCAGCGGGAGTAGGAACCGGGGAGCTGTTTTTT.

The rearrangement uses TRBV30 and TRBJ2-5, with D perhaps TRBD1 (5 bases). Near its end, the DNA agrees better with TRBJ2-7, so the J call may be wrong. In germline, CDR1 is GTSNPN, CDR2 SVGIG (reference sequence). The CDR3 totals 11 residues. CDR3 DNA: TGTGCCTGGATTCAGGGTTACGAGCAGTACTTC. Amino acids: CAWIQGYEQYF.

Turning to this clonotype: A much larger clone differs by one base, so this may be a read error. The chain uses TRBV6-5 and TRBJ1-2; D may be TRBD1 (6 bases). V was clipped by 10 bases and J by 6 bases, with 15 bases between them. In germline, CDR1 is MNHEY, CDR2 SVGAGI. This CDR3 is built from 12 residues. CDR3 amino acids: CANRVRGNGYTF. CDR3 sequence (DNA): TGTGCCAACCGAGTTAGGGGGAATGGCTACACCTTC.

In this sample, this clonotype turned up a few times. The chain recombines TRBV6-6 with TRBJ1-3; the D gene is possibly TRBD1 (5 bases). Germline loops: CDR1 MNHNY, CDR2 SVGAGI (reference sequence). This CDR3 spans 17 amino acids. The V end lost 0 bases, the J end lost 1 base, and 13 bases lay between the germline ends. The CDR3 nucleotides are TGTGCCAGCAGTTACTCGAACAGGCCTCCGTCTGGAAACACCATATATTTT. This translates into CASSYSNRPPSGNTIYF.

The genes are TRBV2 and TRBJ2-1; D possibly uses TRBD1 or TRBD2 (7 bases each). The CDR3 spans 15 residues. Trimming removed 6 bases at V and 6 bases at J, with 18 bases between. In germline, CDR1 is SNHLY, CDR2 FYNNEI. DNA for the CDR3: TGTGCCAGCAGCCAAGGGGAGGGGGCTACCAATGAGCAGTTCTTC. Its protein is CASSQGEGATNEQFF. The whole variable domain, remainder taken from reference TRBV2 and TRBJ2-1, is EPEVTQTPSHQVTQMGQEVILRCVPISNHLYFYWYRQILGQKVEFLVSFYNNEISEKSEIFDDQFSVERPDGSNFTLKIRSTKLEDSAMYFCASSQGEGATNEQFFGPGTRLTVL.

Many counts were recorded for this clonotype. The chain employs TRBV28 and TRBJ2-7; D is undetermined. V lost 5 bases and J lost 10, with 18 bases in between. The germline gives CDR1 MDHEN, CDR2 SYDVKM. The CDR3 runs to 13 residues. This CDR3 is CASSIFGRSDQYF. In DNA, the CDR3 is TGTGCCAGCAGTATATTCGGTCGGAGTGACCAGTACTTC.

This rearrangement joins TRBV5-5 to TRBJ1-2; 8 nucleotides align to TRBD1. Germline trimming cut 4 bases from V and 5 bases from J; bases unmatched to any gene: 10. Germline V CDR1 and CDR2: SGHKS, YYEKEE (reference sequence). This CDR3 is built from 15 residues. As DNA, the CDR3 is TGTGCCAGCAGCCTCGGACAGGGCGTAGGGTATGGCTACACCTTC. It yields the protein CASSLGQGVGYGYTF. Using reference TRBV5-5 and TRBJ1-2 for the parts outside the CDR3, the full variable domain is DAGVTQSPTHLIKTRGQQVTLRCSPISGHKSVSWYQQVLGQGPQFIFQYYEKEERGRGNFPDRFSARQFPNYSSELNVNALLLGDSALYLCASSLGQGVGYGYTFGSGTRLTVV.

The V and J genes are TRBV2 and TRBJ2-1; D ambiguous. Germline CDR1 and CDR2: SNHLY and FYNNEI. This CDR3 spans 15 amino acids. Trimming stripped 6 bases from V and 0 bases from J, with 12 bases between. In nucleotides, the CDR3 is TGTGCCAGCAGCGTTGTTCTAGGCTCCTACAATGAGCAGTTCTTC. It is translated as CASSVVLGSYNEQFF.

This clonotype was observed a few times. The chain employs TRBV12-3 or TRBV12-4 and TRBJ1-6; the D is unclear. CDR3 length: 13 amino acids. The V and J ends lost 5 bases and 11 bases respectively, with 13 bases between them. Here the CDR3 reads CASSVLPGTPLHF. The CDR3 bases are TGTGCCAGCAGTGTTCTCCCTGGGACACCCCTCCACTTT.

This rearrangement joins TRBV3-1 to TRBJ2-1, with D possibly matching TRBD2 (5 bases). The CDR3 has 14 amino acids. The ends were cut back, 4 bases at V and 8 bases at J, with 15 bases in the middle. From germline, CDR1 is LGHDT and CDR2 YNNKEL (reference sequence). The CDR3 region is CASSPLGRGHEQFF. CDR3 DNA: TGTGCCAGCAGCCCCCTAGGTAGAGGGCATGAGCAGTTCTTC.

A remark on this clonotype: This may arise from a read error, as a much more abundant clone is one base away. The genes are TRBV20-1 and TRBJ2-7, with 8 bases fitting TRBD1. This CDR3 has 14 amino acids. Per germline, CDR1 DFQATT and CDR2 SNEGSKA (reference sequence). The CDR3 region has the DNA TGCGGTGCTAGAGCGAGGACAGGGACGGACGAGCAGTACTTC. Translated, it gives CGARARTGTDEQYF.

Points on this clonotype: A much larger clone lies a single base off, so this may be a read error. The CDR3 DNA follows: TGTGCCTGCAGCCTGCTTACAGGGCTCTACGAGCAGTACTTC. This translates into CACSLLTGLYEQYF. This sequence joins TRBV3-1 and TRBJ2-7, with D possibly matching TRBD1 (6 bases). This CDR3 is built from 14 residues. From germline, CDR1 is LGHDT and CDR2 YNNKEL (reference sequence).

The chain uses TRBV6-5 and TRBJ2-3, with TRBD1 matching over 7 bases. The V gene's germline CDR1 is MNHEY and CDR2 SVGAGI. Trimming removed 0 bases from V and 4 bases from J; junction bases left unmatched: 7. The CDR3 spans 16 residues. The CDR3 loop is CASSYSLTGSADTQYF. The CDR3 region has the DNA TGTGCCAGCAGTTACTCTTTGACAGGGTCAGCAGATACGCAGTATTTT.

This clonotype has ten or more counts. The gene calls are TRBV6-1 and TRBJ2-7, with D perhaps TRBD2 (6 bases). CDR1 is MNHNS and CDR2 is SASEGT in the germline V gene. The V end lost 11 bases, the J end lost 3 bases, and 20 bases lay between the germline ends. The CDR3 has 14 residues. This CDR3 reads CASRLEAGLYEQYF. The CDR3 DNA reads as TGTGCCTCCCGACTTGAAGCGGGCCTCTACGAGCAGTACTTC.

In this sample, this clonotype turned up many times. This chain uses TRBV4-1 with TRBJ2-7; D might be TRBD2 (6 bases). Trimming took 0 bases from V and 2 from J, leaving 11 bases between them. The germline V gene encodes CDR1 MGHRA and CDR2 YSYEKL. The length of the CDR3 is 15 residues. CDR3 DNA sequence: TGCGCCAGCAGCCAAGACTCCGCGGGGACCTACGAGCAGTACTTC. This codes for CASSQDSAGTYEQYF.

With regard to this clonotype: This may be a read error: a much more frequent sequence differs by one nucleotide. The chain combines TRBV7-9 with TRBJ2-4; perhaps TRBD1 as D (6 bases). This CDR3 contains 15 residues. With 4 bases removed from V and 0 bases from J, the gap between germline ends came to 10 bases. Germline V CDR1 and CDR2: SEHNR, FQNEAQ (reference sequence). CDR3 protein: CASSSGAPAKNIQYF. For the CDR3, the DNA is TGTGCCAGCAGCTCAGGGGCACCAGCCAAAAACATTCAGTACTTC.

The chain carries TRBV11-1 and TRBJ2-7; 8 positions agree with TRBD2. Germline values: CDR1 SGHAT, CDR2 FQDESV (reference sequence). The CDR3 covers 16 residues. V shed 4 bases, J shed 1 base, and the junction held 9 bases outside the gene matches. CDR3 amino acids: CASSSGTSGRSYEQYF. Here the CDR3 DNA reads TGTGCCAGCAGCTCGGGGACTAGTGGGAGGTCCTACGAGCAGTACTTC.

This clonotype was observed a handful of times. Given a much more abundant clone one base away, this may be a read error. V and J are TRBV6-5 and TRBJ2-5; D gene ambiguous. V lost 8 bases and J 11 bases, leaving 18 bases between the germline ends. The CDR3 consists of 12 residues. Germline lookup yields CDR1 MNHEY and CDR2 SVGAGI. CDR3 nucleotides: TGTGCCAGCGGGTTCTCCTACAATGAGCAGTACTTC. Its protein is CASGFSYNEQYF.

On this clonotype: Germline is not matched at one junction end, which may reflect a read error. V usage is TRBV7-9 and J usage is TRBJ2-1; TRBD2 matches at 11 bases. This CDR3 region has 14 residues. From germline, CDR1 is SEHNR and CDR2 FQNEAQ (reference sequence). The CDR3 sequence is CASSLTSGMNGQFF. The CDR3 DNA reads as TGTGCCAGCAGCTTGACTAGCGGGATGAATGGGCAGTTCTTC.

The chain carries TRBV7-9 and TRBJ1-1; D possibly corresponds to TRBD1 (5 bases). This CDR3 region has 15 residues. CDR1 and CDR2 from the germline V gene are SEHNR and FQNEAQ (reference sequence). Trimming cost V 7 bases and J 2 bases, with 17 bases left between them. CDR3 loop: CASTTMGGSNTEAFF. CDR3 nucleotide sequence: TGTGCCAGCACCACTATGGGGGGTAGCAACACTGAAGCTTTCTTT.

The CDR3 is CASSTLGQGRTGELFF. The DNA of the CDR3 is TGTGCCAGCAGCACCCTGGGACAGGGCCGGACCGGGGAGCTGTTTTTT. The rearrangement links TRBV21-1 to TRBJ2-2; no DNA check was done on the table's D call, TRBD1. TRBV21-1 is assigned pseudogene status. The CDR3 covers 16 residues.

Details on this clonotype: Since a much larger clone is just one base distant, this may be a read error. This rearrangement joins TRBV7-2 to TRBJ1-5; TRBD1 agrees at 10 bases. The germline CDR1 and CDR2 sequences are SGHTA and FQGNSA. This CDR3 has 14 residues. CDR3 coding DNA: TGTGTCAGCAGCTTAGGACAGGGGGATCAGCCCCAGCATTTT. It encodes CVSSLGQGDQPQHF.

This chain links TRBV6-1 with TRBJ2-7, with D perhaps given as TRBD1 or TRBD2 (6 bases each). The germline gives CDR1 MNHNS, CDR2 SASEGT. The CDR3 sequence is 15 residues long. V was clipped by 0 bases and J by 3 bases, with 12 bases between them. The CDR3 region is CASSEAGGRDYEQYF. The CDR3 DNA reads TGTGCCAGCAGTGAAGCCGGGGGCAGGGACTACGAGCAGTACTTC.

This clonotype was seen ten or more times. This chain connects TRBV12-3 or TRBV12-4 to TRBJ2-3; 7 positions agree with TRBD1. V lost 5 bases to trimming and J lost 3 bases; unmatched junction nucleotides: 5. The CDR3 length is 14 residues. CDR3 in DNA: TGTGCCAGCAGTCTAAGACAGGGTACAGATACGCAGTATTTT. It is translated as CASSLRQGTDTQYF.

This clonotype occurred many times. This chain uses TRBV7-2 with TRBJ1-2, with TRBD1 as a possible D gene (6 bases). Germline values: CDR1 SGHTA, CDR2 FQGNSA. This CDR3 spans 16 amino acids. The V gene lost 0 bases and the J gene lost 4 bases, with 15 bases spanning the gap. The CDR3 spells CASSLAGGRDFYGYTF. The CDR3 bases are TGTGCCAGCAGCTTAGCGGGGGGGCGGGACTTCTATGGCTACACCTTC. The full variable domain, completed using reference TRBV7-2 and TRBJ1-2, is GAGVSQSPSNKVTEKGKDVELRCDPISGHTALYWYRQSLGQGLEFLIYFQGNSAPDKSGLPSDRFSAERTGGSVSTLTIQRTQQEDSAVYLCASSLAGGRDFYGYTFGSGTRLTVV.

This clonotype was picked up many times. It may be a read error: a sequence one base away is much more abundant. The V and J genes are TRBV6-5 and TRBJ2-5; D remains unclear. Germline V lookup: CDR1 MNHEY, CDR2 SVGAGI. V lost 7 bases and J 11 bases, leaving 20 bases between the germline ends. The CDR3 sequence is 13 residues long. The CDR3 DNA follows: TGTGCCAGCACCAACGCTGAGAACAATGAGCAGTACTTC. Its protein product is CASTNAENNEQYF.

This chain connects TRBV7-2 to TRBJ2-1; 10 nucleotides agree with TRBD2. With 5 bases clipped from V and 4 bases from J, the junction kept 11 bases outside the gene matches. The CDR3 spans 17 residues. The germline V gene has CDR1 SGHTA and CDR2 FQGNSA. The CDR3 nucleotides are TGTGCCAGCAGCCCCAAAGGGGCTAGCGGGGGATACAATGAGCAGTTCTTC. Translating it yields CASSPKGASGGYNEQFF.

The chain uses TRBV4-1 and TRBJ2-3; the D gene is possibly TRBD2 (7 bases). Trimming shortened V by 0 bases and J by 14 bases, and 12 bases separated the two germline ends. Germline V gene sequence: CDR1 MGHRA, CDR2 YSYEKL. The length of the CDR3 is 12 residues. CDR3 bases: TGCGCCAGCAGCCAAGAGTGGGGGGGCCCGTATTTT. Translated, it gives CASSQEWGGPYF.